A single sample gave rise to the 30 T cell receptor beta chains below, sequenced in a study of blood T cells in healthy people across ages. Next came a second PCR, run for about 6 to 11 cycles, which used a sample-barcoded 5' primer along with a J-beta primer mix. TCRdb recomputed calls from the 5' RACE reads with MiXCR, one row per CDR3 protein. The data show hundreds of thousands of distinct CDR3 sequences, with 40% to 50% seen just once and nearly 20% held by the top ten. Material for sequencing was blood. Receptor source: a man in his fifties or sixties in good health.

V and J are TRBV20-1 and TRBJ1-1; D is perhaps TRBD1 (5 bases). CDR3 length: 13 residues. Trimming stripped 6 bases from V and 4 bases from J, with 15 bases between. CDR1 and CDR2 from the germline V gene are DFQATT and SNEGSKA (reference sequence). CDR3 in DNA: TGCAGTGCGACCGGAGGGACCGGCACTGAAGCTTTCTTT. Amino acids: CSATGGTGTEAFF.

This sequence joins TRBV20-1 and TRBJ2-3, with TRBD2 matching 16 bases. Trimming cost V 3 bases and J 3 bases; bases outside gene matches: 15. The germline gives CDR1 DFQATT, CDR2 SNEGSKA (reference sequence). The CDR3 is 20 amino acids. CDR3 protein: CSARMGLGTSGGARTDTQYF. Here the CDR3 DNA reads TGCAGTGCTAGGATGGGATTGGGGACTAGCGGGGGGGCTCGAACAGATACGCAGTATTTT.

This clonotype was counted ten times or more. The genes are TRBV6-5 and TRBJ1-6; 10 positions agree with TRBD1. With 7 bases clipped from V and 13 bases from J, the junction kept 13 bases outside the gene matches. The germline V gene encodes CDR1 MNHEY and CDR2 SVGAGI. The CDR3 has 15 residues. For the CDR3, the DNA is TGTGCCAGCAAGCCGGGACAGGGGCCTGGCTATCCCCTCCACTTT. It translates to CASKPGQGPGYPLHF.

This clonotype was detected a few times. The chain uses TRBV6-6 and TRBJ2-1, with TRBD2 matching over 12 bases. V was clipped by 5 bases and J by 6 bases; unmatched bases: 11. The CDR3 totals 17 residues. Germline-derived CDR1 and CDR2 are MNHNY and SVGAGI (reference sequence). The CDR3 DNA reads as TGTGCCAGCAGTCTAGCGGGGGGGCCTGGCTCGGGCAATGAGCAGTTCTTC. It is translated as CASSLAGGPGSGNEQFF.

The V gene is TRBV18, the J gene TRBJ2-1; maybe TRBD2 (5 bases). Looked up from germline, CDR1 is KGHSH and CDR2 is LQKENI. V shed 0 bases and J shed 13 bases, with 22 bases lying between them. The CDR3 sequence is 16 residues long. CDR3 coding DNA: TGTGCCAGCTCACCACCTTCTTCACAGATCGGGGAGACCCAGTTCTTC. The encoded protein is CASSPPSSQIGETQFF.

The chain joins TRBV11-3 to TRBJ2-6; D is perhaps TRBD1 or TRBD2 (7 bases each). The ends were cut back, 1 base at V and 1 base at J, with 11 bases in the middle. The CDR3 runs 17 residues. Per the germline V gene, CDR1 is SGHNT and CDR2 is YENEEA. This chain's CDR3 is CASSLGEGASGANVLTF. CDR3 coding DNA: TGTGCCAGCAGCTTAGGGGAGGGGGCGTCTGGGGCCAACGTCCTGACTTTC.

The genes are TRBV4-3 and TRBJ2-3; D is ambiguous. Germline values: CDR1 LGHNA, CDR2 YSLEER. V was cut by 4 bases and J by 0 bases, with 14 bases left in between. There are 16 residues in the CDR3. The CDR3 loop is CASSPHPGTSTDTQYF. The CDR3 bases are TGCGCCAGCAGCCCCCACCCCGGCACTAGCACAGATACGCAGTATTTT.

The CDR3 loop reads CASSFGTSGEPVQFF. Written as DNA, the CDR3 is TGTGCCAGCAGCTTCGGGACTAGCGGGGAACCAGTGCAGTTCTTC. The chain joins TRBV7-2 to TRBJ2-1; 13 bases are shared with TRBD2. The V gene end was trimmed by 3 bases and the J gene end by 12 bases; junction bases not matched to a gene: 8. The CDR3 runs to 15 residues. Germline V CDR1 and CDR2: SGHTA, FQGNSA.

CDR3 nucleotide sequence: TGTGCCATCAGTGATTCCGGACAATACCTCTACGAGCAGTACTTC. It translates to CAISDSGQYLYEQYF. The chain combines TRBV10-3 with TRBJ2-7; possible D gene TRBD1, 5 bases. V gave up 3 bases and J gave up 3 bases, with 15 bases separating them. The CDR3 consists of 15 residues. Germline V gene sequence: CDR1 ENHRY, CDR2 SYGVKD.

This clonotype has more than one count but fewer than ten. The genes are TRBV12-3 or TRBV12-4 and TRBJ2-7, with D possibly TRBD1 on 6 matching bases. The CDR3 covers 14 residues. V was trimmed by 3 bases and J by 4 bases, leaving 13 bases between them. CDR3 in amino acids: CASSFGGGGYEQYF. CDR3 DNA: TGTGCCAGCAGTTTTGGTGGGGGCGGGTACGAGCAGTACTTC.

The chain has TRBV29-1 and TRBJ2-5; 14 bases agree with TRBD2. The J call may be incorrect, as the DNA end agrees better with TRBJ2-7. The CDR3 has 13 amino acids. In germline, CDR1 is SQVTM, CDR2 ANQGSEA. The CDR3 here is CSVGLAGDGEQYF. The CDR3 DNA follows: TGCAGCGTGGGACTAGCGGGGGATGGCGAGCAGTACTTC.

This chain uses TRBV6-1 with TRBJ1-5; TRBD1 agrees at 7 bases. Unmatched junction bases numbered 6, after V lost 4 bases and J lost 3 bases. Germline V gives CDR1 MNHNS, CDR2 SASEGT. The CDR3 extends over 15 amino acids. The CDR3 DNA sequence: TGTGCCAGCAGTGTGTCGGGACAGAACAATCAGCCCCAGCATTTT. This encodes CASSVSGQNNQPQHF.

CDR3 loop: CASWGSGELFF. CDR3 nucleotides: TGTGCCAGCTGGGGGTCCGGGGAGCTGTTTTTT. The chain links TRBV12-3 or TRBV12-4 to TRBJ2-2; D assignment may be TRBD1 or TRBD2 (5 bases each). The CDR3 extends over 11 amino acids. The V gene lost 8 bases and the J gene lost 6 bases, with 7 bases spanning the gap.

This clonotype has just a few counts. The rearrangement uses TRBV12-3 or TRBV12-4 and TRBJ1-1, with a weak D call TRBD1 (5 bases). Trimming removed 1 base from V and 0 bases from J, with 9 bases in between. CDR3 length equals 15 residues. The CDR3 nucleotides are TGTGCCAGCAGTTTAGAGGGGCGAATGAACACTGAAGCTTTCTTT. As protein: CASSLEGRMNTEAFF.

At least ten counts were recorded for this clonotype. The V call is TRBV12-3 or TRBV12-4, the J call TRBJ2-3; the D is unclear. V was clipped by 6 bases and J by 1 base, with 5 bases between them. This CDR3 region has 12 residues. CDR3 in DNA: TGTGCCAGCAGACTGGGCACAGATACGCAGTATTTT. It encodes CASRLGTDTQYF.

J is TRBJ1-6 and V is TRBV4-1, with D hard to call. The germline gives CDR1 MGHRA, CDR2 YSYEKL. Trimming cost V 3 bases and J 10 bases, with 13 bases left between them. The CDR3 has 14 residues. The CDR3 bases are TGCGCCAGCAGCCAGAGCGGGTTGCAGTCACCCCTCCACTTT. Amino acid sequence: CASSQSGLQSPLHF.

This rearrangement joins TRBV2 to TRBJ2-5; 8 bases match TRBD2. V shed 7 bases and J 5 bases; nucleotides not matched to a gene: 6. CDR1 SNHLY and CDR2 FYNNEI come from the germline V gene. The CDR3 runs 13 residues. The CDR3 sequence is CASTGGTGETQYF. The CDR3 nucleotides are TGTGCCAGCACGGGGGGGACTGGGGAGACCCAGTACTTC.

This clonotype was detected once. V is TRBV7-2 and J is TRBJ2-3; 10 bases align to TRBD2. With V trimmed by 7 bases and J by 4 bases, 5 bases remained unmatched. Looked up from germline, CDR1 is SGHTA and CDR2 is FQGNSA. The CDR3 is 14 amino acids. The CDR3, as DNA: TGTGCCAGCAACACAGCGGGGGGGGCAGATACGCAGTATTTT. Residues: CASNTAGGADTQYF. Filled out from reference TRBV7-2 and TRBJ2-3, the complete variable domain reads GAGVSQSPSNKVTEKGKDVELRCDPISGHTALYWYRQSLGQGLEFLIYFQGNSAPDKSGLPSDRFSAERTGGSVSTLTIQRTQQEDSAVYLCASNTAGGADTQYFGPGTRLTVL.

The chain combines TRBV5-1 with TRBJ2-1; D gene uncertain. Trimming left V 4 bases short and J 5 bases short, with 10 bases between. From germline, CDR1 is SGHRS and CDR2 YFSETQ. The CDR3 runs 13 residues. The CDR3 here is CASSARIDNEQFF. In DNA form, the CDR3 reads TGCGCCAGCAGCGCACGGATCGACAATGAGCAGTTCTTC.

This clonotype was found many times. This sequence joins TRBV9 and TRBJ1-6, with D tentatively TRBD1 (5 bases). Germline CDR1 is SGDLS and CDR2 is YYNGEE. This CDR3 is built from 15 residues. The V end lost 4 bases, the J end lost 7 bases, and 15 bases lay between the germline ends. In nucleotides, the CDR3 is TGTGCCAGCAGCTTTTCGACAGCCCGAAATTCACCCCTCCACTTT. Its translation is CASSFSTARNSPLHF.

In regard to this clonotype: With a much larger clone just one base away, this may be a read error. The chain has TRBV29-1 and TRBJ2-7; D may be TRBD2 (6 bases). The CDR3 extends over 14 amino acids. Germline CDR1 is SQVTM and CDR2 is ANQGSEA. The CDR3 nucleotides are TGCAGCGTTGATGTTTCCGGGAGCCCCTACAAGCAGTACTTC. This codes for CSVDVSGSPYKQYF.

The gene calls are TRBV3-1 and TRBJ2-7, with D perhaps being TRBD1 or TRBD2 (6 bases each). Germline CDR1 LGHDT, CDR2 YNNKEL (reference sequence). Trimming pared 1 base from V and 6 bases from J, leaving 19 bases between. The CDR3 extends over 16 amino acids. CDR3 region: CASSQGFGGSRVEQYF. The CDR3 DNA reads TGTGCCAGCAGCCAAGGGTTCGGGGGCAGCCGTGTCGAGCAGTACTTC.

The V and J genes are TRBV3-1 and TRBJ2-3; 12 bases match TRBD2. This CDR3 spans 17 amino acids. CDR1 LGHDT and CDR2 YNNKEL come from the germline V gene (reference sequence). V was pared by 3 bases and J by 4 bases, with 8 bases of the junction left unmatched. Here the CDR3 reads CASSHPRLAGASDTQYF. Here the CDR3 DNA reads TGTGCCAGCAGCCACCCCCGACTAGCGGGGGCTTCAGATACGCAGTATTTT.

The V call is TRBV7-3, the J call TRBJ2-5; 7 nucleotides match TRBD2. The V gene end was trimmed by 2 bases and the J gene end by 3 bases; junction bases not matched to a gene: 6. The CDR3 consists of 15 residues. Germline CDR1 reads SGHTA; CDR2 reads FQGTGA. DNA for the CDR3: TGTGCCAGCAGCTTAGGGGCTAGCGGCAAAGAGACCCAGTACTTC. Protein product: CASSLGASGKETQYF.

In the case of this clonotype: This may arise from a read error, as a much more abundant clone is one base away. The chain couples TRBV20-1 to TRBJ2-1, with D uncertain. Germline CDR1 and CDR2: DFQATT and SNEGSKA (reference sequence). The CDR3 length is 13 residues. The CDR3 sequence: CSAREGISNEQCF. The CDR3 nucleotides are TGCAGTGCTAGAGAAGGGATCTCCAACGAGCAGTGCTTC.

This clonotype has at least ten counts. The J gene is TRBJ1-2, the V gene TRBV5-1; TRBD1 matches 7 bases. The CDR3 has 15 residues. CDR1 is SGHRS, CDR2 YFSETQ, per germline. The ends lost 4 bases at V and 4 bases at J; junction bases unmatched: 10. The CDR3: CASSPRQGPSYGYTF. CDR3 coding DNA: TGCGCCAGCAGCCCACGACAGGGTCCCAGCTATGGCTACACCTTC.

CDR3 sequence: CASGRATTDTQYF. CDR3 nucleotides: TGTGCCAGCGGGAGGGCCACCACAGATACGCAGTATTTT. The chain combines TRBV2 with TRBJ2-3; 7 bases are a match to TRBD2. V trimming: 8 bases; J trimming: 2 bases; junction bases outside the gene matches: 4. This CDR3 region has 13 residues. The germline V gene has CDR1 SNHLY and CDR2 FYNNEI. Using reference TRBV2 and TRBJ2-3 for the parts outside the CDR3, the full variable domain is EPEVTQTPSHQVTQMGQEVILRCVPISNHLYFYWYRQILGQKVEFLVSFYNNEISEKSEIFDDQFSVERPDGSNFTLKIRSTKLEDSAMYFCASGRATTDTQYFGPGTRLTVL.

This chain connects TRBV7-9 to TRBJ2-7; tentatively, D is TRBD1 (5 bases). This CDR3 contains 13 residues. Germline values: CDR1 SEHNR, CDR2 FQNEAQ (reference sequence). V lost 1 base and J 6 bases, leaving 10 bases between the germline ends. For the CDR3, the DNA is TGTGCCAGCAGCTTAGTGGACATAGGCGAGCAGTACTTC. Translation: CASSLVDIGEQYF.

This chain links TRBV20-1 with TRBJ2-3; 8 nucleotides align to TRBD2. The germline V gene has CDR1 DFQATT and CDR2 SNEGSKA (reference sequence). J was trimmed by 2 bases and V by 6 bases; bases with no gene match: 4. This CDR3 comprises 13 residues. For the CDR3, the DNA is TGCAGTGCCCAGCGGGGGTACACAGATACGCAGTATTTT. Residues: CSAQRGYTDTQYF.

CDR3 in amino acids: CASSPRRGLDQPQHF. In nucleotides, the CDR3 is TGTGCCAGCAGCCCCCGTAGGGGACTGGATCAGCCCCAGCATTTT. The chain uses TRBV7-6 and TRBJ1-5, with a possible D match to TRBD1 (5 bases). This CDR3 contains 15 residues. Germline loops: CDR1 SGHVS, CDR2 FNYEAQ. V was pared by 5 bases and J by 5 bases, with 16 bases between.